This TCR beta chain comes out of a study of cytomegalovirus exposure and HLA in healthy donors (dated by TCRdb to about 2017). Turning to the overall study: An earlier analysis of roughly 610 of the donors reported 250 to 350 Gb of sequence data and 117 million unique TCR beta sequences obtained from roughly 170 million T cells. The number of typed donors differed by locus: roughly 629-640 for A, B, C, DRB1 and DQB1; approximately 520 for DQA1; 606 for DPA1; and around 490 for DPB1. To study patterns of TCR occurrence, a later analysis re-analyzed previously published TCR beta repertoires from around 670 donors and added high-resolution HLA genotyping. In a later genetic analysis, genome-wide SNP genotypes for about 55% of the 666 donors were used, and that subset was treated as a discovery cohort. Along with the approximately 620-subject first cohort, a separate validation cohort of about 110 different subjects was used. An early release covering roughly 640 HLA-typed donors comprised about 300 gigabases of sequencing data and tens of millions of unique TCR sequences. In an earlier analysis of 587 of the donors, high-throughput TCR beta sequencing was used to judge whether each TCR beta V gene segment behaved as functional or pseudogenic. All discovery cohort repertoires had been generated using a single sequencing platform. Using immunosequencing, the study profiled T cell repertoires from some 670 subjects and related those repertoires to cytomegalovirus serostatus. To predict cytomegalovirus infection status, the study combined high-throughput TCR immunosequencing, statistical association of individual TCRs with disease status, and machine learning. Class I and class II HLA loci were covered by the typing at four-digit resolution. Donor age, sex, ethnicity and CMV serostatus were compiled alongside the repertoire data. Rather than using new phenotypic data, the later analysis identified candidate immune exposures from TCR beta sequences and from how often those sequences occurred across donors. The aim of the study was to test whether cataloging public T cell receptors could identify signatures of past pathogen exposure. Roughly five DR-DQ haplotypes were handled as single units for association and clustering, since linkage in the cohort was strong. Among the roughly 430 genotyped donors, 81% belonged to the genetic ancestry cluster associated with self-reported Caucasian donors. Among 300 to 500 genotyped donors of the cohort, an average of about 240,000 unique TCR beta nucleotide sequences was sequenced per donor, of which 15% to 20% were non-productive. Points the paper makes about the study in general: A later analysis found that most CMV-associated TCR beta chains appeared HLA-restricted, with HLA associations seemingly driven largely by CMV exposure. Because counts were too low, seventeen rarely observed V segments, including chromosome 9 orphons, were excluded from the earlier analysis of about 500 of the donors. A cluster of highly shared sequence variants was judged likely to represent a technical artifact of the sequencing pipeline. The cohort was sequenced for TCR beta chains only, and without alpha or paired-chain data the features that could be detected were limited. HLA typing was unavailable for some donors at each locus, so association tests used only the typed subset. In an earlier analysis of around 600 of the donors, most TCR beta V segments were observed in productive rearrangements about 90% or about 30% of the time, broadly matching IMGT annotations. When HLA alleles, especially DR and DQ, strongly co-occurred, attributing TCR associations to individual alleles was difficult. A later analysis found that HLA-associated TCR beta chains were more clonally expanded and had lower generation probabilities than equally common non-associated chains. Compared with the roughly 700-donor mean, donors in an Asian-associated ancestry cluster had fewer N-insertions in productive TCRs, according to a later genetic analysis. The authors suggested that the approach could potentially be generalized to other disease states and immunological phenotypes. Three of the identified cytomegalovirus-associated TCR beta chains were confirmed in vitro to be specific for cytomegalovirus antigens. Specific HLA alleles were associated with roughly 17,000 TCR beta sequences at a false discovery rate of 0.05 in a later analysis. Across donors, most TCR sequences were observed very rarely, whereas some public TCRs were present in many individuals. The study gave a list of about 170 TCR beta chains associated with cytomegalovirus. V-gene and J-gene trimming of TCR beta chains was associated with a missense DCLRE1C variant in a later genetic analysis, and the association was replicated in an independent cohort. A further reported finding was that TCR beta sequences accurately predicted the HLA-A and HLA-B alleles for most subjects in the first cohort. Some IMGT-functional V segments, including TRBV6-2 and TRBV6-3, could not be told apart with the 87-base-pair reads, so those segments were excluded. Several of the top co-occurrence clusters appeared to be linked to parvovirus B19, influenza, CMV and Epstein-Barr virus, according to a later analysis. Roughly uniform sequencing depth across donors was assumed in presence/absence analyses, although this assumption may not hold. In both the original and validation cohorts, the classifier was reported to diagnose cytomegalovirus status with high specificity and sensitivity. Immune exposure information for the cohort was limited to CMV serostatus. In a later analysis, the rate of TCR association differed among HLA loci, with DRB1 alleles having the most associated TCRs and HLA-C alleles having the fewest. Linkage disequilibrium might explain the correlated functional status among segregating V segments, but an unknown experimental factor could not be excluded.

Regarding this clone: No antigen is known for it. Base qualities are missing; no much larger clone stands one base away.

In total, fewer than 750 healthy bone marrow donors made up the cohort. Cohort members were all nominally healthy when sampled, although unrecorded immune exposures were likely present. The donor was CMV seropositive and was included in the group of 270 or so seropositive cohort members. Every donor gave a peripheral blood sample, and the peripheral blood mononuclear cells from that sample were used for TCR beta sequencing. Genomic DNA was extracted from the blood cell samples with the Qiagen DNeasy Blood Extraction Kit. The library came from the immunoSEQ multiplex PCR assay. A mixture of 60 forward primers for TCR Vbeta segments and 13 reverse primers for TCR Jbeta segments was used in the multiplex PCR. The CDR3 region of rearranged TCR beta genes was amplified from genomic DNA by a multiplex PCR assay. The amplified TCR beta libraries were sequenced on the Illumina HiSeq System as 87-base-pair reads. Per the source publication's procedure: A later analysis counted some 80 million unique TCR beta chains across the 640 or so repertoires, and some 11 million of these chains were shared by at least two donors. Raw reads were error-corrected and collapsed into unique sequences with a nearest-neighbor algorithm that merged closely related sequences to remove PCR and sequencing errors. V, D and J gene segments were assigned by aligning CDR3 sequences to IMGT reference sequences. For a sequence to be retained, a match of at least six nucleotides to both a V gene segment and a J gene segment was required. A rearrangement was called productive if the CDR3 had no stop codons and remained in frame with V and J, and every other rearrangement was called non-productive. CDR3 was defined by IMGT convention, running from the second conserved V-encoded cysteine to the conserved J-encoded phenylalanine. The earlier analysis of some 550 of the donors excluded any sequence lacking an unambiguous match to a single V gene segment. An earlier analysis of under 750 of the donors called V segments functional above 56.7% productive rearrangements and segregating when the between-donor standard deviation exceeded 5%. A statistical classification framework was developed to diagnose cytomegalovirus status using the catalog of TCR beta chain sequences. In a later analysis, TCR nucleotide sequences were compared against IMGT/GENE-DB human TR gene sequences so that V and J genes could be assigned. The TCRdist pipeline was used in a later analysis to assign CDR3 sequences and most-parsimonious VDJ recombination scenarios. In a later analysis, each TCR beta chain was defined by its CDR3 amino acid sequence together with its V-gene family, and reads lacking a unique V-gene family were excluded. As a way to deal with suspected cross-contamination and a sequencing artifact, a later analysis dropped nearly 600 nucleotide sequences that were highly shared and had low generation probability. In a later analysis, a clonal expansion index was calculated for each public chain from normalized within-repertoire ranks of inferred template counts. In a later analysis, generation probabilities were computed with a VDJ recombination model fitted to out-of-frame rearrangements, and the resulting probabilities were checked against IGoR. A later analysis scored TCR-TCR, TCR-HLA and TCR-CMV co-occurrence with hypergeometric tests, applying a repertoire-size bias correction to TCR pairs. In a later analysis, false discovery rates were estimated by permuting HLA or CMV assignments 20 times. In a later analysis, co-occurring TCRs were grouped using DBSCAN, with TCRdist sequence similarity added in when clustering inside HLA-allele-positive subsets. Co-occurrence clustering excluded repertoires with fewer than 30,000 or more than 120,000 public chains, plus five with anomalous nucleotide sharing. This is the immuneACCESS table as TCRdb keeps it, with only in-frame sequences that have V and J called. A part of the clones is gone; compared with another copy, unresolved V genes explain less than half, and the rest is unexplained. Clone size and the V and J calls come from that table; the DNA yielded D and trimming. The sample profile shows about 59,000 clones; about four fifths of them were found once. Of the sample, 6.8% is held by the ten largest clones.

V loses 0 bases of germline sequence and J loses 7 bases, and the interval between the two ends is 13 bases. Per the germline V gene, MNHNS is the CDR1 and SASEGT is the CDR2. The CDR3 sequence holds 16 residues, the cysteine and phenylalanine included. The kept DNA is CDR3 alone, 48 bases in frame from the first base. Material for sequencing was PBMCs. In this chain, TRBV6-1 is recombined with TRBJ1-6; a confident D gene designation cannot be given. The sequence was collected from a man aged 25 to 40 in good health and CMV-seropositive. DNA sequence: TGTGCCAGCAGTGAAGCGGAGGTCGGCCTGAATTCACCCCTCCACTTT. It translates to CASSEAEVGLNSPLHF.